This TCR beta chain was identified in a study of blood T cell repertoires in COVID-19. Looking at the study overall: The United States, Italy and Spain provided the acute and convalescent COVID-19 samples. PBMCs, B-cell-depleted T cells, or T cells provided the cDNA or gDNA that made up the material.

The V gene lost 7 bases and the J gene lost 0 bases, with 7 bases spanning the gap. This CDR3 has 13 residues. CDR1 GTSNPN and CDR2 SVGIG come from the germline V gene (reference sequence). Authors' processing steps: The assay estimated nucleated cells by amplifying reference gene primers. The table came from immunoSEQ multiplex PCR; TCRdb's copy has only in-frame clones and leaves some out. Clone size and the V and J calls come from that table; the DNA yielded D and trimming. The sample lists some 170,000 clones; over 75% were seen once. The receptor was derived from a man between 65 and 85 years old with acute or convalescent COVID-19. This rearrangement joins TRBV30 to TRBJ2-6; maybe TRBD1 (6 bases). Sequencing was performed on peripheral blood. The CDR3 DNA reads TGTGCCTCAGGGGTCTCTGGGGCCAACGTCCTGACTTTC. It translates to CASGVSGANVLTF.